A selection of T cell receptor beta chains follows, all from one sample in a study of blood T cell repertoires in COVID-19. TCRdb keeps only in-frame clones here, not all; method: immunoSEQ multiplex PCR. The top ten clones hold around 5.8% of a sample with under 250,000 clones, 80% of them seen once. Sample: peripheral blood. The receptors shown here come from a woman between 65 and 79 years old with acute or convalescent COVID-19. Each CDR3 is given with its conserved first and last residue. The D gene is left open where the match is weak. Expanded clones are given a class, and other clones once, few, many or no size at all.

v_gene	abundance	j_gene	d_gene	CDR3nt	CDR3aa
TRBV5-8	NA	TRBJ1-4	TRBD1	TGTGCCAGCAGCCCATGGGACAGGAATAATGAAAAACTGTTTTTT	CASSPWDRNNEKLFF
TRBV7-2	NA	TRBJ1-5	NA	TGTGCCAGCAGCTTACAGGGATCGGGCAATCAGCCCCAGCATTTT	CASSLQGSGNQPQHF
TRBV11-2	NA	TRBJ1-1	NA	TGTGCCAGCAGTTCCGACAGGACTGAAGCTTTCTTT	CASSSDRTEAFF
TRBV19	NA	TRBJ1-2	TRBD1	TGTGCCAGTAGTAGCCGGGACAGAGCTCGGGGCTACACCTTC	CASSSRDRARGYTF
TRBV27	NA	TRBJ1-5	NA	TGTGCCAGCAGTTACCGGGGTCAGCCCCAGCATTTT	CASSYRGQPQHF
TRBV11-2	few	TRBJ2-1	NA	TGTGCCAGCAGTCGCGGGCGGAACAATGAGCAGTTCTTC	CASSRGRNNEQFF
TRBV27	once	TRBJ2-5	TRBD1	TGTGCCAGCAGTCCCGACAGGGTGGGGGAGACCCAGTACTTC	CASSPDRVGETQYF
TRBV2	few	TRBJ1-1	NA	TGTGCCAGCAGTGAAATGGGCCCGAACACTGAAGCTTTCTTT	CASSEMGPNTEAFF
TRBV6-5	NA	TRBJ2-2	TRBD1	TGTGCCAGCAAAGGACAGGGGGCGCTTACCGGGGAGCTGTTTTTT	CASKGQGALTGELFF
TRBV13	NA	TRBJ2-7	TRBD2	TGTGCCAGCAGCTTGATCGCGGGAGGGCCCAGCTCCTACGAGCAGTACTTC	CASSLIAGGPSSYEQYF
TRBV7-3	NA	TRBJ2-1	TRBD2	TGTGCCAGCAGCCCGACTAGCGGGAGTTACAATGAGCAGTTCTTC	CASSPTSGSYNEQFF
TRBV27	NA	TRBJ2-3	TRBD2	TGTGCCAGCAGCCCACTAGCGGGAGAGGGAGATACGCAGTATTTT	CASSPLAGEGDTQYF
TRBV5-4	NA	TRBJ2-3	NA	TGTGCCAGCAGCTACACTAGATCTCCAGATACGCAGTATTTT	CASSYTRSPDTQYF
TRBV13	NA	TRBJ2-1	TRBD2	TGTGCCAGCAGGAGCGGGAGGGCAAATGAGCAGTTCTTC	CASRSGRANEQFF
TRBV25-1	NA	TRBJ2-7	NA	TGTGCCAGCACCAGGGGAGGGTCCTACGAGCAGTACTTC	CASTRGGSYEQYF
TRBV28	NA	TRBJ2-7	NA	TGTGCCAGCAGTTTATTGGGTGGGGGCAGCTACGAGCAGTACTTC	CASSLLGGGSYEQYF
TRBV18	few	TRBJ1-4	NA	TGTGCCAGCTCACCACCGGACCTCAGGGGTGAAAAACTGTTTTTT	CASSPPDLRGEKLFF
TRBV2	NA	TRBJ1-2	TRBD1	TGTGCCAGCAGTGCAGGGGGCTATGGCTACACCTTC	CASSAGGYGYTF
TRBV3-1/TRBV3-2	few	TRBJ2-6	NA	TGTGCCAGCAGCCAAGACAGGGGGGTCGACGTCCTGACTTTC	CASSQDRGVDVLTF
TRBV27	NA	TRBJ1-6	NA	TGTGCCAGCACAGGGTATAATTCACCCCTCCACTTT	CASTGYNSPLHF
TRBV28	NA	TRBJ1-6	TRBD1	TGTGCCAGCAGTTTCTCCGTACCGGGACAGGGATTTAATTCACCCCTCCACTTT	CASSFSVPGQGFNSPLHF
TRBV7-2	NA	TRBJ1-1	NA	TGTGCCAGCAGCTTATGGCAGGGGAACACTGAAGCTTTCTTT	CASSLWQGNTEAFF
TRBV7-2	NA	TRBJ1-5	NA	TGTGCCAGCAGCTCCGACAGCCTCCGGAATCAGCCCCAGCATTTT	CASSSDSLRNQPQHF
TRBV7-8	few	TRBJ1-2	TRBD1	TGTGCCAGCAGCTTAGTGGACAGGGGGACTATCTATGGCTACACCTTC	CASSLVDRGTIYGYTF
TRBV27	NA	TRBJ2-7	TRBD1	TGTGCCAGCAGTTCCCGACAGGGGGCCTACGAGCAGTACTTC	CASSSRQGAYEQYF
TRBV4-1	NA	TRBJ2-1	TRBD2	TGCGCCAGCAGCCAAGATGGGGCTAGCGGGTGGGAGCAGTTCTTC	CASSQDGASGWEQFF
TRBV5-4	NA	TRBJ1-2	NA	TGTGCCAGCAGCTTGTTTCAGGGGTACTATGGCTACACCTTC	CASSLFQGYYGYTF
TRBV11-3	NA	TRBJ2-5	TRBD2	TGTGCCAGCAGCTTAACTAGCGGGAGGCCCCAACAAGAGACCCAGTACTTC	CASSLTSGRPQQETQYF
TRBV6-5	NA	TRBJ1-1	NA	TGTGCCAGCAGAGCAACAGTGAACACTGAAGCTTTCTTT	CASRATVNTEAFF
TRBV6-5	NA	TRBJ2-1	TRBD1	TGTGCCAGCAGTTACGATTGGGGACAGGGGAGGAATGAGCAGTTCTTC	CASSYDWGQGRNEQFF
TRBV24-1	few	TRBJ2-2	NA	TGTGCCACCAGTGATTTGCAACGGACCGGGGAGCTGTTTTTT	CATSDLQRTGELFF
TRBV5-4	NA	TRBJ2-2	TRBD1	TGTGCCAGCAGCTCCCCGGGACAGGGCTCCGCGGGCACCGGGGAGCTGTTTTTT	CASSSPGQGSAGTGELFF
TRBV28	NA	TRBJ1-1	NA	TGTGCCAGCACCCTGGGGGGGTATGGCATGAACACTGAAGCTTTCTTT	CASTLGGYGMNTEAFF
TRBV2	NA	TRBJ2-7	TRBD2	TGTGCCAGCGGAGAGGAGCGGGGCGCCTACGAGCAGTACTTC	CASGEERGAYEQYF
TRBV6-2/TRBV6-3	NA	TRBJ2-2	TRBD2	TGTGCCAGCAGTCTACTAGCGGGAGGCGCGAACACCGGGGAGCTGTTTTTT	CASSLLAGGANTGELFF
TRBV5-1	NA	TRBJ1-6	NA	TGCGCCAGCAGCTTTGACCGACTGGGGCAACCCCTCCACTTT	CASSFDRLGQPLHF
TRBV19	NA	TRBJ1-4	TRBD1	TGTGCCAGTAGGGGGACAGGGGAAGAAAAACTGTTTTTT	CASRGTGEEKLFF
TRBV19	NA	TRBJ2-3	NA	TGTGCCAGTAGCGATGGACAGCCCATCACAGATACGCAGTATTTT	CASSDGQPITDTQYF
TRBV7-7	NA	TRBJ2-5	NA	TGTGCTAGCAGCCCGAGAGGTGGGCAGGGGCAAACAGAGACCCAGTACTTC	CASSPRGGQGQTETQYF
TRBV2	once	TRBJ2-5	NA	TGTGCCAGCAGTGGGAGTCGCGAAGAGACCCAGTACTTC	CASSGSREETQYF
TRBV18	NA	TRBJ2-1	NA	TGTGCCAGCTCACCACTTGCGGGCACCTACAATGAGCAGTTCTTC	CASSPLAGTYNEQFF
TRBV19	NA	TRBJ2-3	NA	TGTGCCAGTAGTATTCCGGAGGGGTTACCCACAGATACGCAGTATTTT	CASSIPEGLPTDTQYF
TRBV20-1	NA	TRBJ2-7	NA	TGCAGTGCTAGTGTCCCGTTCAGCTCCTACGAGCAGTACTTC	CSASVPFSSYEQYF
TRBV3-1/TRBV3-2	NA	TRBJ2-1	NA	TGTGCCAGCAGCCAAGATTTAGCGCGACCGGTTCAGTTCTTC	CASSQDLARPVQFF
TRBV2	NA	TRBJ1-6	NA	TGTGCCAGCAGTGGGACAGATTCACCCCTCCACTTT	CASSGTDSPLHF
TRBV21-1	NA	TRBJ2-1	NA	TGTGCCCGCAAGTACCCTCAGCGGGAGGGCGTAACCTACAATGAGCAGTTCTTC	CARKYPQREGVTYNEQFF
TRBV10-3	NA	TRBJ2-1	TRBD2	TGTGCCATCAGGGTAGCGGGCCCATCTTTCAATGAGCAGTTCTTC	CAIRVAGPSFNEQFF
TRBV3-1/TRBV3-2	NA	TRBJ2-5	TRBD1	TGTGCCAGCACCTGGACAGGGGGCACAGAGACCCAGTACTTC	CASTWTGGTETQYF
TRBV5-1	once	TRBJ2-5	TRBD2	TGCGCCAGCAGCAGGACTAGCGGGAGAGAAGAGACCCAGTACTTC	CASSRTSGREETQYF
TRBV6-5	NA	TRBJ1-5	TRBD1	TGTGCGGCCGGGACAGGGGGTAATCAGCCCCAGCATTTT	CAAGTGGNQPQHF
TRBV4-1	NA	TRBJ1-5	NA	TGCGCCAGCAGCCAAGGGGGAGGGCGGCTCAATCAGCCCCAGCATTTT	CASSQGGGRLNQPQHF